Presented here are 2 T cell receptor beta chains from one specimen sequenced in a study of cytomegalovirus exposure and HLA in healthy donors listed by TCRdb under 2017. Library creation used the immunoSEQ multiplex PCR assay. The multiplex PCR relied on a mix of 60 forward primers for TCR Vbeta segments and 13 reverse primers for TCR Jbeta segments. Here the immuneACCESS table is served through TCRdb, limited to in-frame sequences with V and J called. Missing clones are a known gap in these copies; in checked studies unresolved V genes cover under half, and the rest lacks a known reason. The sample profile shows tens of thousands of clones; over 70% of them were found once. The ten largest clones take up roughly 1.3% of the sample. The sequenced material came from PBMCs. The source is a girl aged 2 to 10 in good health and CMV-seropositive.

V and J are TRBV29-1 and TRBJ1-1, with 8 positions matching TRBD1. Germline V gives CDR1 SQVTM, CDR2 ANQGSEA. There are 14 residues in the CDR3. With 6 bases clipped from V and 4 bases from J, the junction kept 10 bases outside the gene matches. The CDR3 DNA follows: TGCAGCGTCACACCAACAGGGGGTTCCACTGAAGCTTTCTTT. As protein: CSVTPTGGSTEAFF. Supplemented by reference TRBV29-1 and TRBJ1-1, the full variable domain reads SAVISQKPSRDICQRGTSLTIQCQVDSQVTMMFWYRQQPGQSLTLIATANQGSEATYESGFVIDKFPISRPNLTFSTLTVSNMSPEDSSIYLCSVTPTGGSTEAFFGQGTRLTVV.

The chain couples TRBV30 to TRBJ1-2; D remains unclear. The CDR3 covers 13 residues. From germline, CDR1 is GTSNPN and CDR2 SVGIG (reference sequence). V was pared by 2 bases and J by 8 bases, with 15 bases between. CDR3 in amino acids: CAWSHPGSVGYTF. The CDR3 nucleotides are TGTGCCTGGAGTCACCCGGGGTCAGTGGGCTACACCTTC.